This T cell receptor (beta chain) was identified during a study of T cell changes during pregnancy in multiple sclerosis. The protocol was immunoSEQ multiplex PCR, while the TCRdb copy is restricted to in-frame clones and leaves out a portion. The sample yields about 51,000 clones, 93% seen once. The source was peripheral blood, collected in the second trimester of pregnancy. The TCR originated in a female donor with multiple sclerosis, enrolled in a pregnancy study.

The CDR3 reads CASSLGQPHNEQFF. The DNA for the CDR3 is TGTGCCAGCAGCTTGGGGCAGCCGCACAATGAGCAGTTCTTC. The J gene is TRBJ2-1, the V gene TRBV7-3; tentative D call: TRBD1 (5 bases). Germline CDR1 SGHTA, CDR2 FQGTGA. CDR3 length equals 14 residues. V gave up 3 bases and J gave up 5 bases, with 11 bases separating them. Full variable domain (missing parts from reference TRBV7-3 and TRBJ2-1): GAGVSQTPSNKVTEKGKYVELRCDPISGHTALYWYRQSLGQGPEFLIYFQGTGAADDSGLPNDRFFAVRPEGSVSTLKIQRTERGDSAVYLCASSLGQPHNEQFFGPGTRLTVL.